The 32 T cell receptor beta chains listed next were all sequenced from one sample in a study of CD8+CD57+ T cells in acquired aplastic anemia. The use of genomic DNA as template underpinned the TCR beta VDJ and CDR3 profiling. TCRdb reprocessed the reads with MiXCR, giving one entry per CDR3 protein. The data show just over 450,000 distinct CDR3 sequences, with approximately 32% seen just once and 0.8% to 0.85% held by the top ten. Flow cytometry had shown expanded CD8+CD57+ cells in the patients chosen for sequencing. The material sequenced was sorted CD4+, CD8+, or CD8+CD57+ T cells (not recorded which) from PBMCs. The receptors here all came from a human donor with aplastic anemia.

This chain uses TRBV7-2 with TRBJ1-4; D may be TRBD1 (5 bases). This CDR3 region has 14 residues. Between the trimmed V and J ends, which lost 2 bases and 8 bases, there was a span of 12 bases. Germline V gene lookup returns CDR1 SGHTA and CDR2 FQGNSA. DNA of the CDR3: TGTGCCAGCAGCTTATATGGGACGGGAGAAAAACTGTTTTTT. Its protein product is CASSLYGTGEKLFF.

The rearrangement uses TRBV20-1 and TRBJ2-7, with D tentatively TRBD1 (5 bases). Trimming removed 7 bases at V and 1 base at J, with 17 bases between. From germline, CDR1 is DFQATT and CDR2 SNEGSKA (reference sequence). The CDR3 covers 14 residues. The CDR3 coding sequence is TGCAGTGTTCCTTCGACAGTTTTTTCCTACGAGCAGTACTTC. Translation: CSVPSTVFSYEQYF.

This clonotype was detected a few times. V is TRBV10-3 and J is TRBJ1-4, with a possible D match to TRBD1 (5 bases). V shed 10 bases and J shed 3 bases, with 18 bases lying between them. The CDR3 covers 15 residues. Germline CDR1 and CDR2: ENHRY and SYGVKD. The CDR3 spells CASSLSQGPNEKLFF. CDR3 nucleotides: TGTGCCAGCAGCCTCTCCCAGGGACCTAATGAAAAACTGTTTTTT.

This clonotype has at least ten counts. The J gene is TRBJ1-1, the V gene TRBV2; no clear D. This CDR3 is built from 11 residues. CDR1 and CDR2 (germline): SNHLY, FYNNEI. The ends were cut back, 5 bases at V and 10 bases at J, with 11 bases in the middle. The chain's CDR3 is CASSRGRRAFF. Here the CDR3 DNA reads TGTGCCAGCAGTCGGGGTCGAAGAGCTTTCTTT.

The rearrangement joins TRBV20-1 to TRBJ1-1; possibly TRBD1 for D (5 bases). Germline V gene sequence: CDR1 DFQATT, CDR2 SNEGSKA (reference sequence). This CDR3 spans 15 amino acids. V lost 2 bases and J 1 base, leaving 14 bases between the germline ends. In DNA, the CDR3 is TGCAGTGCTAGACAGGGTCTGGAGGGGAACACTGAAGCTTTCTTT. It codes for CSARQGLEGNTEAFF.

The gene calls are TRBV5-6 and TRBJ2-1; TRBD1 aligns across 12 bases. This CDR3 spans 16 amino acids. The germline V gene has CDR1 SGHDT and CDR2 YYEEEE. Trimming cost V 0 bases and J 7 bases; bases outside gene matches: 5. The CDR3 reads CASSLGGTGGRNEQFF. In DNA form, the CDR3 reads TGTGCCAGCAGCTTGGGGGGGACAGGGGGCCGTAATGAGCAGTTCTTC.

The chain combines TRBV2 with TRBJ1-2, with D possibly TRBD1 on 5 matching bases. Trimming removed 5 bases at V and 2 bases at J, with 15 bases between. CDR1 and CDR2 (germline): SNHLY, FYNNEI. CDR3 length: 15 amino acids. CDR3 region: CASSYNGASNYGYTF. CDR3 coding DNA: TGTGCCAGCAGTTATAACGGGGCTTCGAACTATGGCTACACCTTC.

This clonotype has just a few counts. The junction departs from the called germline gene at one end, perhaps through a read error. This chain uses TRBV30 with TRBJ2-7; TRBD2 agrees at 12 bases. Germline-derived CDR1 and CDR2 are GTSNPN and SVGIG (reference sequence). This CDR3 has 14 amino acids. CDR3 region: CAWSVKGLAGGSDF. CDR3 in DNA: TGTGCCTGGAGTGTCAAAGGGCTAGCGGGAGGGTCGGACTTC. Using reference TRBV30 and TRBJ2-7 for the parts outside the CDR3, the full variable domain is SQTIHQWPATLVQPVGSPLSLECTVEGTSNPNLYWYRQAAGRGLQLLFYSVGIGQISSEVPQNLSASRPQDRQFILSSKKLLLSDSGFYLCAWSVKGLAGGSDFGPGTRLTVT.

This clonotype was counted at least ten times. This chain uses TRBV2 with TRBJ1-2; the D is unclear. The CDR3 consists of 13 residues. The V end lost 11 bases, the J end lost 2 bases, and 15 bases lay between the germline ends. Germline values: CDR1 SNHLY, CDR2 FYNNEI. The chain's CDR3 is CAGPGGQNYGYTF. The CDR3 DNA sequence: TGTGCCGGACCAGGAGGGCAAAACTATGGCTACACCTTC.

Only one count was recorded for this clonotype. The chain's CDR3 is CASSSRSGNYGYTF. CDR3 bases: TGTGCCAGTAGTTCCCGCTCAGGGAACTATGGCTACACCTTC. This rearrangement joins TRBV19 to TRBJ1-2; a possible D gene is TRBD1 (5 bases). Per germline, CDR1 LNHDA and CDR2 SQIVND (reference sequence). The CDR3 contains 14 residues. V lost 5 bases, J lost 2 bases, and 12 bases lay in between.

This chain connects TRBV4-3 to TRBJ2-1; TRBD1 aligns across 9 bases. The V gene end was trimmed by 4 bases and the J gene end by 7 bases; junction bases not matched to a gene: 2. The CDR3 extends over 13 amino acids. Germline values: CDR1 LGHNA, CDR2 YSLEER. CDR3 residues: CASSRTGANEQFF. The CDR3 DNA reads TGCGCCAGCAGCCGGACAGGGGCAAATGAGCAGTTCTTC.

This clonotype came up a few times. The chain joins TRBV7-2 to TRBJ2-5, with 8 bases lining up with TRBD2. In germline, CDR1 is SGHTA, CDR2 FQGNSA. Unmatched junction bases numbered 7, after V lost 2 bases and J lost 5 bases. The CDR3 consists of 15 residues. CDR3 amino acids: CASSLNRRLAETQYF. Here the CDR3 DNA reads TGTGCCAGCAGCTTAAATCGGCGACTAGCGGAGACCCAGTACTTC.

This clonotype has a count of ten or more. CDR3 DNA: TGTGCCAGCAGCTTAGAATGGTCGGGAGGGGTCCACGAGCAGTACTTC. It yields the protein CASSLEWSGGVHEQYF. The V and J genes are TRBV11-3 and TRBJ2-7, with 8 bases lining up with TRBD2. V shed 0 bases, J shed 5 bases, and the junction held 9 bases outside the gene matches. Germline V gene data show CDR1 as SGHNT and CDR2 as YENEEA. The CDR3 length is 16 residues.

Note on this clonotype: A read error may be the cause here, since a much bigger clone is one base away. The rearrangement uses TRBV25-1 and TRBJ2-2; D is perhaps TRBD1 or TRBD2 (5 bases each). The CDR3 totals 15 residues. Germline assignment: CDR1 MGHDK and CDR2 SYGVNS. The germline V and J ends were trimmed by 6 bases and 1 base, with 12 bases remaining between them. The CDR3 DNA follows: TGTGCCAGCAGGGGGACGGGGCGGAACACCGGGGAGCTGTTTTTT. Translating gives CASRGTGRNTGELFF.

This clonotype came up once. This chain uses TRBV11-3 with TRBJ1-1; D call uncertain. V lost 7 bases to trimming and J lost 4 bases, with 16 bases between them. The CDR3 length is 14 residues. Germline CDR1 is SGHNT and CDR2 is YENEEA. The CDR3 region has the DNA TGTGCCAGCACGAAAAGTGGGGATAGCACTGAAGCTTTCTTT. It is translated as CASTKSGDSTEAFF. The complete variable domain, with remaining parts taken from reference TRBV11-3 and TRBJ1-1, reads EAGVVQSPRYKIIEKKQPVAFWCNPISGHNTLYWYLQNLGQGPELLIRYENEEAVDDSQLPKDRFSAERLKGVDSTLKIQPAELGDSAVYLCASTKSGDSTEAFFGQGTRLTVV.

This clonotype occurred once. One end of the junction fails to match germline, which may point to a read error. This chain connects TRBV9 to TRBJ1-2, with D possibly being TRBD1 (6 bases). The germline CDR1 and CDR2 sequences are SGDLS and YYNGEE. This CDR3 comprises 13 residues. The chain's CDR3 is CAGRQQGADGYTF. The CDR3 DNA is TGTGCCGGCAGGCAACAGGGTGCCGATGGCTACACCTTC.

The rearrangement joins TRBV19 to TRBJ1-3; D may be TRBD1 (5 bases). V was clipped by 6 bases and J by 4 bases, with 16 bases between them. The CDR3 has 15 amino acids. Germline-derived CDR1 and CDR2 are LNHDA and SQIVND (reference sequence). As DNA, the CDR3 is TGTGCCAGTAGGATCTACGGGGGAACAGGAAACACCATATATTTT. Protein sequence: CASRIYGGTGNTIYF.

This clonotype was seen repeatedly, ten times or more. V gene TRBV4-3 combines with J gene TRBJ1-2; D is uncertain. CDR1 and CDR2 (germline): LGHNA, YSLEER. V was clipped by 1 base and J by 2 bases, with 8 bases between them. This CDR3 has 14 residues. This chain's CDR3 is CASSQGTANYGYTF. CDR3 bases: TGCGCCAGCAGCCAAGGTACAGCAAACTATGGCTACACCTTC.

Comments on this clonotype: The junction departs from the called germline gene at one end, perhaps through a read error. CDR3 amino acids: CASSEERGGVWLGDTQYF. CDR3 sequence (DNA): TGTGCCAGCAGCGAAGAGCGGGGGGGCGTTTGGTTGGGAGATACGCAGTATTTT. The chain carries TRBV4-2 and TRBJ2-3, with 10 bases that match TRBD2. Germline lookup yields CDR1 LGHNA and CDR2 YNFKEQ. CDR3 length: 18 residues.

J is TRBJ1-5 and V is TRBV7-8; a weak D match, TRBD1 (5 bases). The germline CDR1 and CDR2 sequences are SGHVS and FQNEAQ. Trimming removed 6 bases at V and 4 bases at J, with 19 bases between. The CDR3 is made up of 16 amino acids. This CDR3 is CASSPPWHGGNQPQHF. The CDR3 DNA follows: TGTGCCAGCAGTCCCCCCTGGCATGGGGGTAATCAGCCCCAGCATTTT.

The V call is TRBV20-1, the J call TRBJ1-2; 8 bases fit TRBD1. Unmatched junction bases numbered 14, after V lost 7 bases and J lost 4 bases. The length of the CDR3 is 15 residues. The germline V gene has CDR1 DFQATT and CDR2 SNEGSKA (reference sequence). The CDR3 is CSGAGPGQAFYGYTF. The CDR3 DNA is TGCAGTGGGGCCGGACCGGGACAGGCGTTCTATGGCTACACCTTC.

This clonotype was detected many times. The J gene is TRBJ1-1, the V gene TRBV19; D call uncertain. Trimming stripped 5 bases from V and 3 bases from J, with 13 bases between. The CDR3 loop spans 14 amino acids. CDR1 and CDR2 (germline): LNHDA, SQIVND (reference sequence). This chain's CDR3 is CASSAPPDYTEAFF. CDR3 DNA: TGTGCCAGTAGTGCCCCTCCTGATTACACTGAAGCTTTCTTT.

Written as DNA, the CDR3 is TGCAGTGCCGCCCCAGGGGACCGAGGCTCCTACGAGCAGTACTTC. Protein sequence: CSAAPGDRGSYEQYF. V usage is TRBV20-1 and J usage is TRBJ2-7; tentatively, D is TRBD1 (6 bases). Germline V CDR1 and CDR2: DFQATT, SNEGSKA (reference sequence). Trimming cost V 6 bases and J 0 bases, with 18 bases left between them. This CDR3 comprises 15 residues.

The chain links TRBV11-2 to TRBJ2-3; 9 bases align to TRBD2. The V gene end was trimmed by 5 bases and the J gene end by 4 bases; junction bases not matched to a gene: 13. Germline V gene data show CDR1 as SGHAT and CDR2 as FQNNGV. This CDR3 spans 17 amino acids. The CDR3 DNA is TGTGCCAGCAGCCCCTTAGCGGGGGCTTTAAGGGCAGATACGCAGTATTTT. This encodes CASSPLAGALRADTQYF.

This sequence joins TRBV4-1 and TRBJ1-5; 7 bases match TRBD1. The CDR3 covers 15 residues. V lost 1 base and J lost 7; bases outside the gene matches: 7. Germline V gives CDR1 MGHRA, CDR2 YSYEKL. DNA of the CDR3: TGCGCCAGCAGCCAAGGACAGGGTAACAGCCAGCCCCAGCATTTT. Protein product: CASSQGQGNSQPQHF.

This chain connects TRBV7-3 to TRBJ1-5, with a possible D match to TRBD1 (5 bases). The CDR3 is 16 residues long. Per germline, CDR1 SGHTA and CDR2 FQGTGA. Trimming stripped 6 bases from V and 3 bases from J, with 18 bases between. This CDR3 reads CASSGALGRNNQPQHF. DNA of the CDR3: TGTGCCAGCAGTGGGGCACTAGGGAGGAACAATCAGCCCCAGCATTTT.

This clonotype was seen ten or more times. The CDR3 spells CASSGSGGTEAFF. DNA for the CDR3: TGTGCCAGCAGCGGATCAGGGGGGACTGAAGCTTTCTTT. V usage is TRBV7-2 and J usage is TRBJ1-1; 7 positions agree with TRBD1. After removal of 5 bases from V and 5 bases from J, the junction contained 5 bases not matched to a gene. Germline V lookup: CDR1 SGHTA, CDR2 FQGNSA. This CDR3 comprises 13 residues.

J is TRBJ2-2 and V is TRBV14; 8 positions match TRBD2. Losses at the gene ends were 4 bases for V and 11 bases for J; bases not matched to a gene: 9. The CDR3 is 14 amino acids. Germline V gives CDR1 SGHDN, CDR2 FVKESK. The CDR3 DNA reads TGTGCCAGCAGCCCACAGCCCGGGGGGGTAGAGCTGTTTTTT. It encodes CASSPQPGGVELFF. Looking up the rest from reference TRBV14 and TRBJ2-2 gives the full variable domain: EAGVTQFPSHSVIEKGQTVTLRCDPISGHDNLYWYRRVMGKEIKFLLHFVKESKQDESGMPNNRFLAERTGGTYSTLKVQPAELEDSGVYFCASSPQPGGVELFFGEGSRLTVL.

The table lists this clonotype with many counts. J is TRBJ2-7 and V is TRBV19; D possibly corresponds to TRBD1 (5 bases). The CDR3 extends over 17 amino acids. V lost 6 bases and J lost 1, with 22 bases in between. Germline CDR1 and CDR2: LNHDA and SQIVND (reference sequence). In nucleotides, the CDR3 is TGTGCCAGTAGCGGATCGCTGGGGTCAGGGATGTCCTACGAGCAGTACTTC. Amino acid sequence: CASSGSLGSGMSYEQYF.

As concerns this clonotype: A single base separates this from a much larger clone, so it may be a read error. This CDR3 is CASNLLSTYEQYF. The DNA for the CDR3 is TGTGCCAGCAACTTACTTTCAACCTACGAGCAGTACTTC. The gene calls are TRBV7-9 and TRBJ2-7, with no clear D. CDR3 size: 13 residues. Germline values: CDR1 SEHNR, CDR2 FQNEAQ (reference sequence).

The chain carries TRBV20-1 and TRBJ1-2; 10 nucleotides agree with TRBD1. Trimming removed 3 bases from V and 4 bases from J; junction bases left unmatched: 2. Germline V gene sequence: CDR1 DFQATT, CDR2 SNEGSKA (reference sequence). CDR3 length: 13 amino acids. The CDR3 sequence: CSASGDRGYGYTF. CDR3 coding DNA: TGCAGTGCTAGTGGGGACAGGGGCTATGGCTACACCTTC.

The rearrangement links TRBV20-1 to TRBJ2-5; no reliable D call. The germline V and J ends were trimmed by 3 bases and 5 bases, with 7 bases remaining between them. This CDR3 is 11 amino acids long. Germline loops: CDR1 DFQATT, CDR2 SNEGSKA (reference sequence). Here the CDR3 reads CSARFGETQYF. DNA for the CDR3: TGCAGTGCTAGGTTTGGGGAGACCCAGTACTTC.